Each of the 27 T cell receptor beta chains below was sequenced from the same sample in a study of beta chain features in type 1 diabetes. The isolated RNA, all of it, was reverse transcribed, so expressed TCRB transcripts were what got sequenced. Only in-frame clones appear in the TCRdb table, and some are missing; sequencing was by immunoSEQ multiplex PCR. The table records hundreds of thousands of clones, roughly 13% of them present only once. The sequenced material came from naive CD4+ T cells from blood. The receptor set was obtained from a young man in good health.

This chain joins TRBV15 and TRBJ2-3, with 10 bases identical to TRBD2. This CDR3 region has 16 residues. Germline assignment: CDR1 LNHNV and CDR2 YYDKDF (reference sequence). Trimming removed 1 base from V and 2 bases from J; junction bases left unmatched: 3. Written as DNA, the CDR3 is TGTGCCACCAGCAGAGGGACTAGCGGCAACACAGATACGCAGTATTTT. As protein: CATSRGTSGNTDTQYF.

The rearrangement links TRBV7-9 to TRBJ2-5; TRBD1 aligns across 8 bases. This CDR3 region has 13 residues. Germline V lookup: CDR1 SEHNR, CDR2 FQNEAQ (reference sequence). The ends lost 5 bases at V and 2 bases at J; junction bases unmatched: 1. CDR3 bases: TGTGCCAGCAGCCAGGGGGCACAAGAGACCCAGTACTTC. Protein: CASSQGAQETQYF.

Only a few counts were recorded for this clone. The J gene is TRBJ1-6, the V gene TRBV29-1; 9 nucleotides line up with TRBD1. The CDR3 is 13 residues long. V trimming: 5 bases; J trimming: 7 bases; junction bases outside the gene matches: 3. CDR1 and CDR2 (germline): SQVTM, ANQGSEA. CDR3 bases: TGCAGCGTTCGAGGACAGGGGAATTCACCCCTCCACTTT. This translates into CSVRGQGNSPLHF.

The V and J genes are TRBV7-3 and TRBJ2-3, with D perhaps matching TRBD2 (5 bases). Germline CDR1 SGHTA, CDR2 FQGTGA. The CDR3 loop spans 13 amino acids. The V gene lost 5 bases and the J gene lost 5 bases, with 11 bases spanning the gap. The CDR3 loop reads CASSRDLVDTQYF. CDR3 nucleotides: TGTGCCAGCAGCCGGGATCTCGTAGATACGCAGTATTTT.

This clone was detected a few times. The chain links TRBV7-9 to TRBJ1-2, with TRBD1 matching 11 bases. V was pared by 8 bases and J by 8 bases, with 13 bases of the junction left unmatched. The CDR3 contains 15 residues. Germline V gene sequence: CDR1 SEHNR, CDR2 FQNEAQ (reference sequence). The CDR3 region has the DNA TGTGCCAGCGGAAACTTGGACAGGGGGCGCAAGGGCTACACCTTC. Translating gives CASGNLDRGRKGYTF.

This rearrangement joins TRBV11-3 to TRBJ2-3, with D uncertain. Germline V gene data show CDR1 as SGHNT and CDR2 as YENEEA. The CDR3 sequence is 13 residues long. The ends were cut back, 1 base at V and 2 bases at J, with 4 bases in the middle. The CDR3 sequence: CASSLGVTDTQYF. The CDR3 nucleotides are TGTGCCAGCAGCTTAGGAGTCACAGATACGCAGTATTTT.

The chain is built from TRBV2 and TRBJ1-1; D gene unclear. Trimming shortened V by 7 bases and J by 0 bases, and 12 bases separated the two germline ends. Germline V gene data show CDR1 as SNHLY and CDR2 as FYNNEI. The length of the CDR3 is 14 residues. This CDR3 is CASIRGLMNTEAFF. CDR3 DNA sequence: TGTGCCAGCATTCGAGGGCTGATGAACACTGAAGCTTTCTTT.

The CDR3 is CASSAHLVGEQYV. The CDR3 region has the DNA TGTGCCAGCAGCGCGCATCTAGTAGGCGAGCAGTACGTC. This rearrangement joins TRBV5-4 to TRBJ2-7; D ambiguous. V lost 4 bases, J lost 6 bases, and 14 bases lay in between. The CDR3 has 13 residues. Germline V CDR1 and CDR2: SGHNT, YYREEE (reference sequence).

This clone has only a few counts. The chain employs TRBV15 and TRBJ1-6; D is perhaps TRBD1 (5 bases). The CDR3 extends over 16 amino acids. In germline, CDR1 is LNHNV, CDR2 YYDKDF (reference sequence). The V gene lost 0 bases and the J gene lost 5 bases, with 11 bases spanning the gap. The CDR3 bases are TGTGCCACCAGCAGAGACCCAATAGGGGATAATTCACCCCTCCACTTT. Translated, it gives CATSRDPIGDNSPLHF.

This clone showed up just a few times. This chain connects TRBV14 to TRBJ2-3; TRBD2 might be the D (7 bases). Germline values: CDR1 SGHDN, CDR2 FVKESK. This CDR3 spans 15 amino acids. V was clipped by 4 bases and J by 4 bases, with 15 bases between them. CDR3 DNA sequence: TGTGCCAGCAGCCCCAGAGGGGGGGGACCAGATACGCAGTATTTT. It is translated as CASSPRGGGPDTQYF.

The chain carries TRBV9 and TRBJ2-5; D call uncertain. Germline values: CDR1 SGDLS, CDR2 YYNGEE. Trimming left V 6 bases short and J 4 bases short, with 19 bases between. CDR3 size: 15 residues. CDR3 nucleotide sequence: TGTGCCAGCACCCGGTCCCGGTCCGGACCAGAGACCCAGTACTTC. Its protein product is CASTRSRSGPETQYF.

This clone was detected a few times. V gene TRBV6-5 combines with J gene TRBJ1-2; D is possibly TRBD1 (6 bases). The CDR3 has 14 residues. Trimming took off 0 bases at V and 8 bases at J, with 13 bases between the two ends. Germline loops: CDR1 MNHEY, CDR2 SVGAGI. The CDR3 DNA is TGTGCCAGCAGTTACTCGAGCGGGGGCGCAGGCTACACCTTC. Amino acid sequence: CASSYSSGGAGYTF.

This clone was seen a handful of times. This rearrangement joins TRBV6-1 to TRBJ1-3; D is undetermined. This CDR3 has 12 amino acids. Germline V gives CDR1 MNHNS, CDR2 SASEGT. V was pared by 9 bases and J by 0 bases, with 6 bases between. The CDR3, as DNA: TGTGCCAGTTCGGTCTCTGGAAACACCATATATTTT. Translation gives CASSVSGNTIYF.

This clone has a handful of counts. The rearrangement joins TRBV5-1 to TRBJ2-2; TRBD2 matches at 8 bases. The V and J ends lost 0 bases and 1 base, in that order; junction bases with no gene match: 2. Germline values: CDR1 SGHRS, CDR2 YFSETQ. The CDR3 sequence is 16 residues long. The CDR3 bases are TGCGCCAGCAGCTTGGCAACTAGCGGGAACACCGGGGAGCTGTTTTTT. This gives the protein CASSLATSGNTGELFF.

The chain is built from TRBV18 and TRBJ2-6; TRBD1 aligns across 7 bases. V was pared by 3 bases and J by 3 bases, with 11 bases of the junction left unmatched. Germline CDR1 reads KGHSH; CDR2 reads LQKENI. CDR3 length equals 18 residues. The CDR3 DNA follows: TGTGCCAGCTCACCTCTGAACAGGGGATCCAGTGGGGCCAACGTCCTGACTTTC. This codes for CASSPLNRGSSGANVLTF.

The chain employs TRBV5-1 and TRBJ2-3; 11 bases align to TRBD1. The germline gives CDR1 SGHRS, CDR2 YFSETQ. The CDR3 is made up of 16 amino acids. J gave up 3 bases and V 4 bases, and 7 bases lay outside the gene matches. Here the CDR3 reads CASSVRTGGRTDTQYF. Written as DNA, the CDR3 is TGCGCCAGCAGCGTCAGGACAGGGGGCCGAACAGATACGCAGTATTTT.

V gene TRBV2 combines with J gene TRBJ2-2; no definite D call. The CDR3 runs 13 residues. The germline CDR1 and CDR2 sequences are SNHLY and FYNNEI. V gave up 3 bases and J gave up 4 bases, with 6 bases separating them. For the CDR3, the DNA is TGTGCCAGCAGTGAGCTGGGCACCGGGGAGCTGTTTTTT. Its translation: CASSELGTGELFF.

Only a few counts were recorded for this clone. This sequence joins TRBV5-4 and TRBJ2-5, with D perhaps given as TRBD1 or TRBD2 (8 bases each). Trimming cost V 10 bases and J 5 bases, with 21 bases left between them. CDR1 is SGHNT, CDR2 YYREEE, per germline (reference sequence). This CDR3 is built from 14 residues. The CDR3 DNA reads TGTGCCGGACGGCGGGGGGACAGGTGGGAGACCCAGTACTTC. Translation: CAGRRGDRWETQYF.

As for this clone: This sample also contains other DNA sequences that code for the same CDR3. This sequence joins TRBV20-1 and TRBJ1-4; D unclear. Germline V CDR1 and CDR2: DFQATT, SNEGSKA (reference sequence). V dropped 1 base and J dropped 11 bases, with 5 bases sitting between them. This CDR3 has 10 amino acids. The CDR3 protein is CSARGEKLFF. For the CDR3, the DNA is TGCAGTGCTAGAGGGGAGAAACTGTTTTTT.

The chain is built from TRBV20-1 and TRBJ1-2; 7 bases fit TRBD1. Germline loops: CDR1 DFQATT, CDR2 SNEGSKA (reference sequence). The CDR3 spans 11 residues. V was clipped by 6 bases and J by 11 bases; unmatched bases: 9. The CDR3 is CSAPDRVGYTF. The CDR3 nucleotides are TGCAGTGCCCCAGACAGGGTGGGATACACCTTC.

This clone has more than one count but fewer than ten. The V gene is TRBV5-4, the J gene TRBJ2-1; D is uncertain. V was pared by 0 bases and J by 10 bases, with 8 bases between. Per the germline V gene, CDR1 is SGHNT and CDR2 is YYREEE (reference sequence). The CDR3 spans 12 residues. Written as DNA, the CDR3 is TGTGCCAGCAGCTTGGTCGAGCGCGAGCAGTTCTTC. This gives the protein CASSLVEREQFF.

This clone was seen more than once but under ten times. The chain recombines TRBV7-9 with TRBJ2-7; 7 bases agree with TRBD1. The CDR3 is 15 residues long. V was clipped by 5 bases and J by 4 bases; unmatched bases: 11. From germline, CDR1 is SEHNR and CDR2 FQNEAQ (reference sequence). The CDR3 DNA is TGTGCCAGCAGCCTAACCCTGGGACAGAAATACGAGCAGTACGTC. Translating gives CASSLTLGQKYEQYV.

This clone has just a few counts. The chain couples TRBV2 to TRBJ1-5; no clear D. CDR1 and CDR2 from the germline V gene are SNHLY and FYNNEI. CDR3 length: 13 amino acids. V lost 7 bases and J 10 bases, leaving 17 bases between the germline ends. CDR3 loop: CASNEGSPQPQHF. The CDR3 DNA reads TGTGCCAGCAATGAGGGCTCCCCGCAACCCCAGCATTTT.

This clone has just a few counts. The chain links TRBV29-1 to TRBJ1-1; D is possibly TRBD1 (5 bases). Trimming took off 7 bases at V and 1 base at J, with 19 bases between the two ends. The CDR3 sequence is 15 residues long. CDR1 and CDR2 (germline): SQVTM, ANQGSEA. CDR3 DNA sequence: TGCAGCGCCCCGGGGGGAGGGAGTGGGAACACTGAAGCTTTCTTT. It is translated as CSAPGGGSGNTEAFF. Full variable domain (remainder filled in from reference TRBV29-1 and TRBJ1-1): SAVISQKPSRDICQRGTSLTIQCQVDSQVTMMFWYRQQPGQSLTLIATANQGSEATYESGFVIDKFPISRPNLTFSTLTVSNMSPEDSSIYLCSAPGGGSGNTEAFFGQGTRLTVV.

The table lists this clone with a few counts. The V call is TRBV5-1, the J call TRBJ2-1, with 11 bases fitting TRBD2. The length of the CDR3 is 16 residues. With 4 bases clipped from V and 8 bases from J, the junction kept 11 bases outside the gene matches. Germline V CDR1 and CDR2: SGHRS, YFSETQ. The CDR3: CASSVPSGRLVDEQFF. The CDR3 DNA sequence: TGCGCCAGCAGCGTTCCTAGCGGGAGGCTGGTCGATGAGCAGTTCTTC.

This clone was observed a few times. This chain uses TRBV5-4 with TRBJ2-7; TRBD2 agrees at 7 bases. The length of the CDR3 is 15 residues. V trimming: 4 bases; J trimming: 7 bases; junction bases outside the gene matches: 14. Germline lookup yields CDR1 SGHNT and CDR2 YYREEE (reference sequence). The CDR3 loop is CASSRSGRSGGEQYV. CDR3 DNA: TGTGCCAGCAGCCGTTCCGGGAGGTCTGGCGGGGAGCAGTACGTC.

This sequence joins TRBV10-3 and TRBJ2-7; 10 bases line up with TRBD1. The CDR3 contains 15 residues. The germline V gene encodes CDR1 ENHRY and CDR2 SYGVKD. V lost 3 bases, J lost 3 bases, and 5 bases stayed unmatched. CDR3 nucleotides: TGTGCCATCAGTGATCCGGGACAGGGGCGCTACGAGCAGTACTTC. It codes for CAISDPGQGRYEQYF.